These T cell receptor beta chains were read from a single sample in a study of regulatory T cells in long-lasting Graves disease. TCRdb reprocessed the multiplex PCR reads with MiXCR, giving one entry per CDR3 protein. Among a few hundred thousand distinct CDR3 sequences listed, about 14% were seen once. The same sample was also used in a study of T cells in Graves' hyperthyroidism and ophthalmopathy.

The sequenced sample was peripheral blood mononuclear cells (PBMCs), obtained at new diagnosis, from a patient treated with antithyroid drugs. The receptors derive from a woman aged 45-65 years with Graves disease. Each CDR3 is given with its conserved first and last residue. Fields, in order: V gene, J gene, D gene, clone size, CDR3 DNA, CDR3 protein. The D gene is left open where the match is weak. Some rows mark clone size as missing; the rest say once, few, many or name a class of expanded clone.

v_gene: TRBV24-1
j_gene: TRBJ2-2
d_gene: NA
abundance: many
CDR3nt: TGTGCCACCAGTGATTTGGTGGCAGGCGCGAACACCGGGGAGCTGTTTTTT
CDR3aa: CATSDLVAGANTGELFF

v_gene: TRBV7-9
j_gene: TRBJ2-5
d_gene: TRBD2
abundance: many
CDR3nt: TGTGCCAGCCGAAGGACTAGCGGGACGGGAGAGACCCAGTACTTC
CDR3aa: CASRRTSGTGETQYF

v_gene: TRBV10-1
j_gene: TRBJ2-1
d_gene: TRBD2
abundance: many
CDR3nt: TGCGCCAGCAGTGATACAGACCTAGCCGGACTAGCGTCGTACAATGAGCAGTTCTTC
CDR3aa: CASSDTDLAGLASYNEQFF

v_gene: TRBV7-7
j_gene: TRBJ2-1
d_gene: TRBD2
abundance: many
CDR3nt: TGTGCCAGCAGCTTAGGGGGCAAGACTAGCGGGAGTGCGGGTGAGCAGTTCTTC
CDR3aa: CASSLGGKTSGSAGEQFF

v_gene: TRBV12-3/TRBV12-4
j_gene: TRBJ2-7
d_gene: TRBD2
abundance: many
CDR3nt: TGTGCCAGCAGGTCGGAAGGGACTAGCGGGAGGTTCGAGCAGTACTTC
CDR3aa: CASRSEGTSGRFEQYF

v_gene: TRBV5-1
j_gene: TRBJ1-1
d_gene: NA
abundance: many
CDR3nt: TGCGCCAGCAGCTTGGGGAGTGCGAACACTGAAGCTTTCTTT
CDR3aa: CASSLGSANTEAFF

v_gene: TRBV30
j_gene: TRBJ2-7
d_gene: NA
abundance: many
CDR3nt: TGTGCCTGGAGTGGGACAGCGAGCTCCTACGAGCAGTACTTC
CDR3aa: CAWSGTASSYEQYF

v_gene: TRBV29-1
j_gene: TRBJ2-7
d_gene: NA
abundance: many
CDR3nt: TGCAGCGTTGAAGATTCAGAGCTCTACGAGCAGTACTTC
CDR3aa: CSVEDSELYEQYF

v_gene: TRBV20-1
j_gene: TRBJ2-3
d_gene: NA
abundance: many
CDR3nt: TGCAGTGCTAGATCTTCCACAGATACGCAGTATTTT
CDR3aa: CSARSSTDTQYF

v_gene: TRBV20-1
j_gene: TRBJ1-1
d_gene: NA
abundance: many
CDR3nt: TGCAGTGCTCCTAAGGAGGGTAGTTACACTGAAGCTTTCTTT
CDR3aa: CSAPKEGSYTEAFF

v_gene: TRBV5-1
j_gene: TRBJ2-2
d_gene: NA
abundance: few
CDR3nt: TGCGCCAGCAGCTTCGACAGGAACACCGGGGAGCTGTTTTTT
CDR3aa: CASSFDRNTGELFF

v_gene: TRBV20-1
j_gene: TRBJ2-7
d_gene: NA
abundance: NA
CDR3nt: TGCAGTGCTAGAGAGCGAACTTCTACTACCTACGAGCAGTACTTC
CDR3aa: CSARERTSTTYEQYF

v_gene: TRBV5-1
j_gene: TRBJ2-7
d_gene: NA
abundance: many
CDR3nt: TGCGCCAGCAGCTTACGGGGAATAGCGTACGAGCAGTACTTC
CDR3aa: CASSLRGIAYEQYF

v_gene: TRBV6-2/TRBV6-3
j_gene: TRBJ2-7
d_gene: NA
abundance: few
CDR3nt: TGTGCCAGCAGTTACTCGATTGGGCAGGGGTCTAACTACGAGCAGTACTTC
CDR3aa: CASSYSIGQGSNYEQYF

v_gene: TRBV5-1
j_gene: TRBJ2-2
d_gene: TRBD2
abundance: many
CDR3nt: TGCGCCAGCAGCTTGACGGGACTAGCCGTGGGAGCCGGGGAGCTGTTTTTT
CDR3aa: CASSLTGLAVGAGELFF

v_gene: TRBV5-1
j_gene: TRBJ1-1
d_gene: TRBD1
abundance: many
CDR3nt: TGCGCCAGCAGCCTGGGACAGGGGGCGGATGAAGCTTTCTTT
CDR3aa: CASSLGQGADEAFF

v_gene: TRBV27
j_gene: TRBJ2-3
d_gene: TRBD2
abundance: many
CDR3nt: TGTGCCAGCAACTCTTTAGCGGGAGGGCCAGGCACAGATACGCAGTATTTT
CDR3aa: CASNSLAGGPGTDTQYF

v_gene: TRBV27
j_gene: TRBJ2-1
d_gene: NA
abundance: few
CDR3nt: TGTGCCAGCACCGCGGACTGGAGACAGTACAATGAGCAGTTCTTC
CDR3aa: CASTADWRQYNEQFF

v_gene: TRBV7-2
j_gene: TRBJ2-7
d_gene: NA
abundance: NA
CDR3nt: TGTGCCAGCAGCTTAGGGTCTTGGGGACCCTACGAGCAGTACTTC
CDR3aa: CASSLGSWGPYEQYF

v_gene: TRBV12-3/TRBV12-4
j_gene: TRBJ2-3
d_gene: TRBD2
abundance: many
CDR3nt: TGTGCCAGCAGTTTAGCGCTAGCGGGAGGGCTCACAGATACGCAGTATTTT
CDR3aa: CASSLALAGGLTDTQYF

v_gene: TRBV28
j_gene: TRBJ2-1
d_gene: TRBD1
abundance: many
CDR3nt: TGTGCCAGCAGTTTAGGGGGACAGGGGAATATAAATGAGCAGTTCTTC
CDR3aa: CASSLGGQGNINEQFF

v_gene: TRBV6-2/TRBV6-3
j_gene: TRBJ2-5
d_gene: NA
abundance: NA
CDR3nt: TGTGCCAGCAGTACACGTCAGACCCAGTACTTC
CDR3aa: CASSTRQTQYF

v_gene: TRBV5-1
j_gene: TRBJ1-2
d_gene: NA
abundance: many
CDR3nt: TGCGCCAGCAGCTTGGGTTTCGGAGAGATGAACTATGGCTACACCTTC
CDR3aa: CASSLGFGEMNYGYTF

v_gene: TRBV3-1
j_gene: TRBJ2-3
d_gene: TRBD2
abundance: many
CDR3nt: TGTGCCAGCAGCCCCCCCCAGGGCGGGAGTGATACGCAGTATTTT
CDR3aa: CASSPPQGGSDTQYF

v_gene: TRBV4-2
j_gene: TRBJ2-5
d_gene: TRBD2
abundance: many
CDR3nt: TGTGCCAGCAGCCAAGACCGACTAGCGGGAGGGGAGACCCAGTACTTC
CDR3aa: CASSQDRLAGGETQYF

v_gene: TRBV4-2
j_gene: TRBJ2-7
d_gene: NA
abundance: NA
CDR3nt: TGTGCCAGCAGCCAGGATAACGAGCAGTACTTC
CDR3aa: CASSQDNEQYF

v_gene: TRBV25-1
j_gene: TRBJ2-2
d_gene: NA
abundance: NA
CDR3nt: TGTGCCAGCAGCCGGGGACTGAGCACCGGGGAGCTGTTTTTT
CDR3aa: CASSRGLSTGELFF

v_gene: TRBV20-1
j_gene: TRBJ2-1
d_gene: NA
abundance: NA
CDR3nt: TGCAGTGCTAGCTGGTCCCGGCAGGGAACTTCCTACAATGAGCAGTTCTTC
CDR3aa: CSASWSRQGTSYNEQFF

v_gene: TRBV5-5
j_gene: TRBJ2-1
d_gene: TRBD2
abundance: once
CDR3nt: TGCGCCAGCAGCCAAGAAGGGGGTAGCGGGATCTACAATGAGCAGTTCTTC
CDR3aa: CASSQEGGSGIYNEQFF

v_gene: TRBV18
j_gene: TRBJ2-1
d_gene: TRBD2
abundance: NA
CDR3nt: TGTGCCAGCTCACCACCCCTAGCGGGAGCATACGATGAGCAGTTCTTC
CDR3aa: CASSPPLAGAYDEQFF

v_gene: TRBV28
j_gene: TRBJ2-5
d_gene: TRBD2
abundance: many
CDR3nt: TGTGCCAGCAGCCCCGGACTAGCTGATCAAGAGACCCAGTACTTC
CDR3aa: CASSPGLADQETQYF

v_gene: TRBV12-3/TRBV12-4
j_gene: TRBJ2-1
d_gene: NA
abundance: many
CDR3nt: TGTGCCAGCCAGGGATTCAATGAGCAGTTCTTC
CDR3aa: CASQGFNEQFF

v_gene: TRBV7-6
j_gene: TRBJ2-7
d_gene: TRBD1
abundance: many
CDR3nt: TGTGCCAGCAGCCCCACACCGGGACAGGGTGACCACGAGCAGTACTTC
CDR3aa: CASSPTPGQGDHEQYF

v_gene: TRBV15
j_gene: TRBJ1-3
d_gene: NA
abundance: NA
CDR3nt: TGTGCCACCAGCAGAGATTTAGGCGCTGGAAACACCATATATTTT
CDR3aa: CATSRDLGAGNTIYF

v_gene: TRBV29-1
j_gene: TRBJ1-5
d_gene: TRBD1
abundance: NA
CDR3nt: TGCAGCGTGATCCACAGGGGCCAGCCCCAGCATTTT
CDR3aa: CSVIHRGQPQHF

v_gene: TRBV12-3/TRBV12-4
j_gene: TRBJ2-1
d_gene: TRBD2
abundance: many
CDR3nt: TGTGCCAGCAGTTTAAGCGGGGCTAACAATGAGCAGTTCTTC
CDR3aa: CASSLSGANNEQFF

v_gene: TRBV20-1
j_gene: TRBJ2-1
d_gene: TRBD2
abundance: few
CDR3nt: TGCAGTACTAGAGTGGGGGAGGGACTAGCGGACTCCTACAATGAGCAGTTCTTC
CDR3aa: CSTRVGEGLADSYNEQFF

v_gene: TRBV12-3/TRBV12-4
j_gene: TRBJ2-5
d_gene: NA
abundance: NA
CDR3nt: TGTGCCAGCACCGACCGGGATCTCCAAGAGACCCAGTACTTC
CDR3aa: CASTDRDLQETQYF

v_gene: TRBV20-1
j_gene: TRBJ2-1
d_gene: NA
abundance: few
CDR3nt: TGCAGTGCTAGCGGGAGTGCGGATGAGCAGTTCTTC
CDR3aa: CSASGSADEQFF

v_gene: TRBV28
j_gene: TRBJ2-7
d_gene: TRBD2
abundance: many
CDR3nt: TGTGCCAGCAGTTTAGGGGGACTAGATGTGAGCGAGCAGTACTTC
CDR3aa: CASSLGGLDVSEQYF

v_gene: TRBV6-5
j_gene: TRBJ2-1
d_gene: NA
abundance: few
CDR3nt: TGTGCCAGCAGTTATTCGGAGGAGCAGTTCTTC
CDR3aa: CASSYSEEQFF

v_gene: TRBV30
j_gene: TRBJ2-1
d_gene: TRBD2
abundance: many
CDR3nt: TGTGCCTGGAGTGTAGCAGCGGGGGGGTCGAGGGAGCAGTTCTTC
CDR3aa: CAWSVAAGGSREQFF

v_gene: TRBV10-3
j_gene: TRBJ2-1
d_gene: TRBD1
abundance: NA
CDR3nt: TGTGCCGTCAGCCCCGTTGACAGGGTTGGGGACAATGAGCAGTTCTTC
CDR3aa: CAVSPVDRVGDNEQFF

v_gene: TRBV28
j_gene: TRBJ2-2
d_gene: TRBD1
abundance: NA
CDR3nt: TGTGCCAGCACCATTCTAAGGACAGGTGGCACCGGGGAGCTGTTTTTT
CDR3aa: CASTILRTGGTGELFF

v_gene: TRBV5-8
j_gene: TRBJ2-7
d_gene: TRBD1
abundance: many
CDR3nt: TGTGCCAGCAGCCGGACAGGGGTCGAGCAGTACTTC
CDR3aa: CASSRTGVEQYF

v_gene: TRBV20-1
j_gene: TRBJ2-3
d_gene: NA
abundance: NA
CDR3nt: TGCAGTGCTAGAGGCGGTTCGCGCACAGATACGCAGTATTTT
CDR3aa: CSARGGSRTDTQYF

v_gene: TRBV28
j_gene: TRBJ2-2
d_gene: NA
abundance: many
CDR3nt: TGTGCCAGCAGCTCCGGGACACCAACTGGCGGGGAGCTGTTTTTT
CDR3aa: CASSSGTPTGGELFF

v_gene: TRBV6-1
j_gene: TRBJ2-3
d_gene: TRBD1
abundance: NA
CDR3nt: TGTGCCAGCAGCACAGGGGCTTTAGGGGTAGATACGCAGTATTTT
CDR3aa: CASSTGALGVDTQYF

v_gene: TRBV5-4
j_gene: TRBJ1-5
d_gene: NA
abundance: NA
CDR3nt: TGTGCCAGCAGCCCACCAAGGCTCCAGCATTTT
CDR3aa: CASSPPRLQHF

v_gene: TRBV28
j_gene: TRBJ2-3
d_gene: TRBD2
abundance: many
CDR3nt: TGTGCCAGCAGTTCCCTAGCGGGAGGCTATAACACAGATACGCAGTATTTT
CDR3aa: CASSSLAGGYNTDTQYF

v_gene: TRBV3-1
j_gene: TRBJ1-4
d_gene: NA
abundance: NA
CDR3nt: TGTGCCAGCAGCCAAGATATGACACGTTCTAGTGAAAAACTGCTTTTT
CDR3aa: CASSQDMTRSSEKLLF

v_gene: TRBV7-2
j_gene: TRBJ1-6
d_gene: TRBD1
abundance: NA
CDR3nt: TGTGCCAGCAGCTTATGGGACAGGGAGGGTTCACCCCTCCACTTT
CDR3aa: CASSLWDREGSPLHF